This T cell receptor beta chain was sequenced in a study of cytomegalovirus exposure and HLA in healthy donors. Those who donated were healthy bone marrow donors. A multiplex PCR was run with 60 Vbeta primers and 13 Jbeta primers. Repertoires were generated with immunoSEQ multiplex PCR, while TCRdb's copy carries only in-frame clones and drops some. Of 190,000 or so clones in the sample, about 80% were seen once. This CDR3 is 16 amino acids long. Per the germline V gene, CDR1 is MNHEY and CDR2 is SMNVEV (reference sequence). V shed 3 bases and J shed 4 bases, with 17 bases lying between them. The sequence was collected from a boy aged 5-17 years in good health and CMV-seronegative. Source material: PBMCs. The rearrangement uses TRBV27 and TRBJ2-3; possible D gene TRBD2, 6 bases. CDR3 nucleotides: TGTGCCAGCAGTTTCGGTTTCCGGGAGATAGCAGATACGCAGTATTTT. Protein product: CASSFGFREIADTQYF.